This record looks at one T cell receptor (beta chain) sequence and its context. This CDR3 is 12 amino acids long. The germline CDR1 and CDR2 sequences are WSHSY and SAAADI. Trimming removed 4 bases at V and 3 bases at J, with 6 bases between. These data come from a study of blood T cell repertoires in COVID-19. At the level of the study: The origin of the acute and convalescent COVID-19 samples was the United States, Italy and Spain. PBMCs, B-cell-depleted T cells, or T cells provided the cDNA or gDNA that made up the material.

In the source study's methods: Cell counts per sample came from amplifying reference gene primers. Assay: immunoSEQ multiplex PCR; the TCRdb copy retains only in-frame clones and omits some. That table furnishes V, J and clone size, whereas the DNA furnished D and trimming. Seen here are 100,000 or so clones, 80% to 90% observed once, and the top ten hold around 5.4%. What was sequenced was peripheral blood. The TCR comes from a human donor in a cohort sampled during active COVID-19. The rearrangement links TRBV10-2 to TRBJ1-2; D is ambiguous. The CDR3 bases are TGCGCCAGCAGTGTGGCGGACTATGGCTACACCTTC. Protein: CASSVADYGYTF.